This TCR beta chain derives from a study of CD8 T cells in ankylosing spondylitis. General study findings and limits: It appeared that ankylosing spondylitis blood was characterized by a TCR beta motif of several highly homologous variants. In peripheral blood, disease-linked CD8+ clones occurred at relatively low frequencies.

This clonotype was recorded many times. The antigen is not known. TCRdb passed the 5' RACE reads through MiXCR, listing each CDR3 protein once. The sample yields about 130,000 distinct CDR3 sequences, 9.3% seen once. The source is a male donor with ankylosing spondylitis or in good health (not recorded which). Sequencing was done on a sample of blood, either unsorted or a sorted T cell fraction (not recorded which).

Written as DNA, the CDR3 is TGTGCCAGCAGCCAAGATTCTGCCGGGACCTACAATGAGCAGTTCTTC. As protein: CASSQDSAGTYNEQFF. This chain uses TRBV3-1 with TRBJ2-1; the D gene is possibly TRBD2 (5 bases). V was shortened by 0 bases and J by 2 bases, with 11 bases between the two germline ends. Germline assignment: CDR1 LGHDT and CDR2 YNNKEL (reference sequence). The CDR3 runs 16 residues.